Shown below are 25 T cell receptor beta chains from a single sample sequenced in a study of blood T cell repertoires in COVID-19 (dated by TCRdb to about 2020). The library was built by means of the immunoSEQ multiplex PCR assay. Imported from immuneACCESS, the table was reduced by TCRdb to in-frame sequences with V and J called. These copies leave out some clones; in studies compared against another copy, an unresolved V gene accounts for under half, and the cause of the remainder is not known. Here the sample has 250,000 to 350,000 clones; about nine tenths occur a single time. The ten biggest clones cover roughly 2.6% of the sample. The source material was PBMCs or T cells enriched from blood (not recorded which). Every receptor here comes from a man between 60 and 75 years old who had recovered from COVID-19.

The CDR3 region has the DNA TGTGCCAGCAGCCCAGGACAGGGGAACTATGGCTACACCTTC. It is translated as CASSPGQGNYGYTF. The rearrangement uses TRBV7-9 and TRBJ1-2; 9 bases are shared with TRBD1. CDR3 size: 14 residues. The germline gives CDR1 SEHNR, CDR2 FQNEAQ (reference sequence). Losses at the gene ends were 5 bases for V and 2 bases for J; bases not matched to a gene: 3. The variable domain in full, with the rest retrieved from reference TRBV7-9 and TRBJ1-2, is DTGVSQNPRHKITKRGQNVTFRCDPISEHNRLYWYRQTLGQGPEFLTYFQNEAQLEKSRLLSDRFSAERPKGSFSTLEIQRTEQGDSAMYLCASSPGQGNYGYTFGSGTRLTVV.

The V gene is TRBV7-9, the J gene TRBJ1-1; D unclear. The germline V gene has CDR1 SEHNR and CDR2 FQNEAQ (reference sequence). V lost 1 base and J lost 4, with 7 bases in between. This CDR3 spans 13 amino acids. CDR3 DNA sequence: TGTGCCAGCAGCTTAGTTGGGAGCACTGAAGCTTTCTTT. Encoded protein: CASSLVGSTEAFF.

The chain links TRBV19 to TRBJ2-5; 14 bases agree with TRBD2. This CDR3 comprises 16 residues. Germline V CDR1 and CDR2: LNHDA, SQIVND (reference sequence). V shed 5 bases, J shed 4 bases, and the junction held 6 bases outside the gene matches. CDR3 nucleotides: TGTGCCAGTAGTGCTGGGACTAGCGGGGGTTTAGAGACCCAGTACTTC. It codes for CASSAGTSGGLETQYF. Using reference TRBV19 and TRBJ2-5 for the parts outside the CDR3, the full variable domain is DGGITQSPKYLFRKEGQNVTLSCEQNLNHDAMYWYRQDPGQGLRLIYYSQIVNDFQKGDIAEGYSVSREKKESFPLTVTSAQKNPTAFYLCASSAGTSGGLETQYFGPGTRLLVL.

The chain carries TRBV3-1 (or the pseudogene TRBV3-2) and TRBJ1-3; D may be TRBD1 (5 bases). The germline V gene has CDR1 LGHDT and CDR2 YNNKEL (reference sequence). The CDR3 is made up of 13 amino acids. The ends were cut back, 6 bases at V and 9 bases at J, with 15 bases in the middle. The CDR3: CASSPRGGSTIYF. DNA of the CDR3: TGTGCCAGCAGTCCCCGTGGGGGGAGCACCATATATTTT.

This chain joins TRBV5-4 and TRBJ1-1, with a weak D call TRBD1 (6 bases). Germline CDR1 SGHNT, CDR2 YYREEE (reference sequence). The V and J ends lost 3 bases and 4 bases respectively, with 13 bases between them. This CDR3 comprises 14 residues. The CDR3 spells CASSSRGWATEAFF. As DNA, the CDR3 is TGTGCCAGCAGCTCCAGGGGCTGGGCCACTGAAGCTTTCTTT. Supplemented by reference TRBV5-4 and TRBJ1-1, the full variable domain reads ETGVTQSPTHLIKTRGQQVTLRCSSQSGHNTVSWYQQALGQGPQFIFQYYREEENGRGNFPPRFSGLQFPNYSSELNVNALELDDSALYLCASSSRGWATEAFFGQGTRLTVV.

The chain has TRBV19 and TRBJ1-3, with D unclear. The CDR3 sequence is 15 residues long. The V gene lost 1 base and the J gene lost 0 bases, with 7 bases spanning the gap. Germline-derived CDR1 and CDR2 are LNHDA and SQIVND (reference sequence). In nucleotides, the CDR3 is TGTGCCAGTAGTATAGCGATACTCTCTGGAAACACCATATATTTT. Its translation: CASSIAILSGNTIYF.

The V gene is TRBV27, the J gene TRBJ1-5; D uncertain. The V gene's germline CDR1 is MNHEY and CDR2 SMNVEV (reference sequence). CDR3 size: 17 residues. Trimming left V 0 bases short and J 3 bases short, with 15 bases between. The chain's CDR3 is CASSLSRPQTFNQPQHF. The CDR3 DNA is TGTGCCAGCAGTTTATCCAGGCCCCAAACTTTCAATCAGCCCCAGCATTTT.

The J gene is TRBJ2-7, the V gene TRBV7-2; 10 bases match TRBD2. The CDR3 spans 14 residues. CDR1 and CDR2 (germline): SGHTA, FQGNSA. The V gene end was trimmed by 5 bases and the J gene end by 6 bases; junction bases not matched to a gene: 7. The CDR3 DNA is TGTGCCAGCAGCAGAAGCGGGGGGGCCGTCGAGCAGTACTTC. It is translated as CASSRSGGAVEQYF.

The rearrangement links TRBV25-1 to TRBJ1-2; D not resolved. The CDR3 covers 13 residues. V lost 6 bases, J lost 4 bases, and 12 bases lay in between. Germline lookup yields CDR1 MGHDK and CDR2 SYGVNS. The CDR3 loop is CASSPGSGYGYTF. The CDR3 coding sequence is TGTGCCAGCAGCCCGGGATCAGGCTATGGCTACACCTTC.

V and J are TRBV9 and TRBJ2-7; TRBD1 is a possible D gene (5 bases). The germline CDR1 and CDR2 sequences are SGDLS and YYNGEE. Trimming took off 0 bases at V and 6 bases at J, with 10 bases between the two ends. The CDR3 spans 13 residues. The CDR3 DNA follows: TGTGCCAGCAGCGTAGAGTTTAGGGGCGAGCAGTACTTC. Translating gives CASSVEFRGEQYF.

The J gene is TRBJ2-5, the V gene TRBV7-8; tentatively, D is TRBD2 (5 bases). The CDR3 totals 12 residues. Germline V lookup: CDR1 SGHVS, CDR2 FQNEAQ. Trimming stripped 5 bases from V and 4 bases from J, with 8 bases between. In nucleotides, the CDR3 is TGTGCCAGCAGCCGCAGCGGAGAGACCCAGTACTTC. Amino acid sequence: CASSRSGETQYF.

The chain links TRBV19 to TRBJ1-1; the D is unclear. The germline gives CDR1 LNHDA, CDR2 SQIVND (reference sequence). Trimming took off 1 base at V and 0 bases at J, with 6 bases between the two ends. The CDR3 spans 14 residues. CDR3 amino acids: CASSIGSVNTEAFF. The CDR3 region has the DNA TGTGCCAGTAGTATAGGTTCGGTGAACACTGAAGCTTTCTTT.

V is TRBV11-1 and J is TRBJ2-1; 8 bases align to TRBD2. V shed 5 bases, J shed 5 bases, and the junction held 11 bases outside the gene matches. The CDR3 runs to 16 residues. Germline-derived CDR1 and CDR2 are SGHAT and FQDESV (reference sequence). CDR3 sequence (DNA): TGTGCCAGCAGCCCCCCTCAGCGGGGGACTCACAATGAGCAGTTCTTC. The encoded protein is CASSPPQRGTHNEQFF.

V is TRBV6-2 or TRBV6-3 and J is TRBJ2-7; D is possibly TRBD1 (6 bases). Trimming cost V 5 bases and J 4 bases, with 15 bases left between them. The CDR3 extends over 14 amino acids. Germline V gene sequence: CDR1 MNHEY, CDR2 SVGEGT. Here the CDR3 reads CASSRTEGFYEQYF. CDR3 in DNA: TGTGCCAGCAGTAGGACAGAGGGATTTTACGAGCAGTACTTC.

Only one count was recorded for this clone. The chain couples TRBV4-2 to TRBJ1-3; 8 nucleotides match TRBD1. Trimming at V came to 2 bases and at J to 3 bases, leaving 6 bases not matched to a gene. This CDR3 has 16 residues. Germline V gene data show CDR1 as LGHNA and CDR2 as YNFKEQ. CDR3 bases: TGTGCCAGCAGCCAACCAGGGGGCTCAGGTGGAAACACCATATATTTT. Translation: CASSQPGGSGGNTIYF.

The chain employs TRBV6-6 and TRBJ2-2; 15 bases fit TRBD2. Unmatched junction bases numbered 3, after V lost 6 bases and J lost 7 bases. Per germline, CDR1 MNHNY and CDR2 SVGAGI (reference sequence). The CDR3 has 15 residues. The CDR3 DNA sequence: TGTGCCAGCAGGGGACTAGCGGGGGGTGTCGGGGAGCTGTTTTTT. This gives the protein CASRGLAGGVGELFF.

This clone has only one observation. The chain is built from TRBV30 and TRBJ1-5; 11 nucleotides line up with TRBD1. V trimming: 3 bases; J trimming: 5 bases; junction bases outside the gene matches: 3. There are 14 residues in the CDR3. From germline, CDR1 is GTSNPN and CDR2 SVGIG (reference sequence). As DNA, the CDR3 is TGTGCCTGGAGGACGGGACAGGGGGATCAGCCCCAGCATTTT. Translated, it gives CAWRTGQGDQPQHF.

This chain joins TRBV18 and TRBJ1-1, with 10 bases fitting TRBD1. Germline V gene data show CDR1 as KGHSH and CDR2 as LQKENI. The CDR3 is 15 residues long. V trimming: 8 bases; J trimming: 2 bases; junction bases outside the gene matches: 8. CDR3 bases: TGTGCCAGCCTACTCGGGACAGGGGTTAACACTGAAGCTTTCTTT. Translation: CASLLGTGVNTEAFF.

This chain links TRBV7-9 with TRBJ2-1; TRBD1 agrees at 7 bases. Losses at the gene ends were 3 bases for V and 6 bases for J; bases not matched to a gene: 11. Looked up from germline, CDR1 is SEHNR and CDR2 is FQNEAQ (reference sequence). This CDR3 spans 16 amino acids. The CDR3 spells CASSFPLGGAINEQFF. CDR3 in DNA: TGTGCCAGCAGCTTCCCTCTAGGGGGCGCAATCAATGAGCAGTTCTTC.

The chain joins TRBV7-2 to TRBJ1-2; 7 bases fit TRBD1. Germline CDR1 reads SGHTA; CDR2 reads FQGNSA. V lost 7 bases and J lost 3; bases outside the gene matches: 5. The CDR3 extends over 13 amino acids. In DNA, the CDR3 is TGTGCCAGCAACGAACAGGGGTACTATGGCTACACCTTC. Its translation is CASNEQGYYGYTF.

The chain has TRBV11-2 and TRBJ2-3; 9 bases are shared with TRBD2. Per germline, CDR1 SGHAT and CDR2 FQNNGV. This CDR3 spans 13 amino acids. After removal of 1 base from V and 14 bases from J, the junction contained 7 bases not matched to a gene. The CDR3 DNA reads as TGTGCCAGCAGCTTAGGGGGGACTAGCAGCCTGTATTTT. Encoded protein: CASSLGGTSSLYF.

V gene TRBV9 combines with J gene TRBJ1-5; 8 nucleotides agree with TRBD1. This CDR3 is built from 15 residues. The germline gives CDR1 SGDLS, CDR2 YYNGEE. V dropped 0 bases and J dropped 6; count of bases not matched to a gene: 5. The CDR3 nucleotides read TGTGCCAGCAGCGTAGGTCAGGGGGCGGGTCAGCCCCAGCATTTT. This gives the protein CASSVGQGAGQPQHF.

This clone was detected only once. The chain carries TRBV12-3 or TRBV12-4 and TRBJ2-1; D may be TRBD1 (6 bases). CDR3 length equals 12 residues. The ends were cut back, 6 bases at V and 12 bases at J, with 15 bases in the middle. CDR3 residues: CASRLGQLRQFF. The CDR3 nucleotides are TGTGCCAGCAGACTTGGACAGCTGAGGCAGTTCTTC.

The chain carries TRBV5-1 and TRBJ2-5, with D possibly matching TRBD2 (5 bases). Per germline, CDR1 SGHRS and CDR2 YFSETQ. The CDR3 has 14 amino acids. With 5 bases removed from V and 1 base from J, the gap between germline ends came to 12 bases. The CDR3 DNA reads as TGCGCCAGCAGTCGGGAAGGTAGCCAAGAGACCCAGTACTTC. It yields the protein CASSREGSQETQYF.

This chain links TRBV7-2 with TRBJ1-2, with 7 bases identical to TRBD1. Per germline, CDR1 SGHTA and CDR2 FQGNSA. The V segment lost 0 bases and the J segment 4 bases; nucleotides outside the gene matches: 11. There are 17 residues in the CDR3. The CDR3 nucleotides are TGTGCCAGCAGCTTAGCGGCCCCTAGACAGGGAGTCTATGGCTACACCTTC. This codes for CASSLAAPRQGVYGYTF.